A single sample gave rise to the 4 T cell receptor beta chains below, sequenced in a study of T cell responses to AZD1222 COVID-19 vaccine. Assay used: immunoSEQ multiplex PCR; TCRdb lists only in-frame clones, some missing. The sample contains 90,000 to 95,000 clones, about nine tenths of which appear only once. Specimen: peripheral blood, collected on day 0 of AZD1222 vaccination. The receptors shown here come from an adult in good health.

The chain links TRBV4-1 to TRBJ1-1; D gene unclear. The CDR3 covers 14 residues. The ends were cut back, 4 bases at V and 3 bases at J, with 12 bases in the middle. CDR1 is MGHRA and CDR2 is YSYEKL in the germline V gene. The CDR3 DNA reads TGCGCCAGCAGCCGCAAAGGGTTGGACACTGAAGCTTTCTTT. Translated, it gives CASSRKGLDTEAFF.

The chain has TRBV10-2 and TRBJ2-7; D remains unclear. The CDR3 contains 12 residues. CDR1 is WSHSY, CDR2 SAAADI, per germline. Deletions cut 3 bases from V and 3 bases from J, with 6 bases between. The CDR3 DNA reads TGCGCCAGCAGTGACCCCTACTACGAGCAGTACTTC. It encodes CASSDPYYEQYF.

V and J are TRBV30 and TRBJ2-3; D is perhaps TRBD1 (8 bases). The CDR3 has 13 residues. The V end lost 2 bases, the J end lost 5 bases, and 11 bases lay between the germline ends. CDR1 is GTSNPN and CDR2 is SVGIG in the germline V gene (reference sequence). The CDR3 region is CAWSTGGGDTQYF. The DNA for the CDR3 is TGTGCCTGGAGTACAGGGGGGGGAGATACGCAGTATTTT.

This clone appeared a few times. The J gene is TRBJ2-1, the V gene TRBV19; 7 bases are shared with TRBD1. Germline V gives CDR1 LNHDA, CDR2 SQIVND (reference sequence). This CDR3 contains 14 residues. The junction had 5 bases not matched to a gene; V was cut back by 7 bases and J by 2 bases. The CDR3 DNA sequence: TGTGCCAGTACCTTCACAGGGGCCTACAATGAGCAGTTCTTC. Protein: CASTFTGAYNEQFF. The whole variable domain, remainder taken from reference TRBV19 and TRBJ2-1, is DGGITQSPKYLFRKEGQNVTLSCEQNLNHDAMYWYRQDPGQGLRLIYYSQIVNDFQKGDIAEGYSVSREKKESFPLTVTSAQKNPTAFYLCASTFTGAYNEQFFGPGTRLTVL.